This is a list of T cell receptor beta chains from one sample in a study of T-cell memory formation after mild COVID-19. TCRdb called the 5' RACE reads again in MiXCR, with one record for every CDR3 protein. The sample holds roughly 250,000 distinct CDR3 sequences, over 15% seen once. Material: PBMCs or a T cell subset sorted from them (not recorded which). Source of these receptors: a man aged 18 to 29 who had mild COVID-19 (a few samples of this study predate the infection). Cell type and time point are not known. Each CDR3 is given with its conserved first and last residue. A D gene is named only where the DNA matches it firmly. Part of the rows lack a size; the others show once, few, many or a class for expanded clones.

TRBJ2-3	few	TRBV12-3/TRBV12-4	.	CASGGRSTDTQYF	TGTGCCAGCGGGGGGCGTAGCACAGATACGCAGTATTTT
TRBJ2-1	few	TRBV27	.	CASSSRHLGQQFF	TGTGCCAGCAGTTCCCGACATTTAGGCCAGCAGTTCTTC
TRBJ2-1	few	TRBV7-2	.	CASSLEPHREFF	TGTGCCAGCAGCTTAGAACCCCACCGGGAGTTCTTC
TRBJ1-6	few	TRBV6-5	TRBD1	CASSYLGTGGIKPLHF	TGTGCCAGCAGTTACCTCGGGACAGGGGGCATTAAACCCCTCCACTTT
TRBJ2-5	.	TRBV5-1	.	CASSSGPDGTQYF	TGCGCCAGCAGCTCGGGGCCCGACGGGACCCAGTACTTC
TRBJ2-1	many	TRBV4-2	.	CASSQSTGRSYNEQFF	TGTGCCAGCAGCCAGTCGACAGGACGCTCCTACAATGAGCAGTTCTTC
TRBJ2-3	few	TRBV12-3/TRBV12-4	TRBD2	CASVSGGFRTDTQYF	TGTGCCAGCGTATCGGGGGGGTTCCGCACAGATACGCAGTATTTT
TRBJ2-2	few	TRBV7-7	.	CASSVSPTGELFF	TGTGCCAGCAGTGTCAGCCCCACCGGGGAGCTGTTTTTT
TRBJ1-1	.	TRBV12-3/TRBV12-4	.	CASIQGGGQRAFF	TGTGCCAGCATCCAAGGTGGGGGACAAAGAGCTTTCTTT
TRBJ2-3	.	TRBV3-1	TRBD1	CASSYDRGTQYF	TGTGCCAGCAGTTATGACAGGGGTACGCAGTATTTT
TRBJ1-1	.	TRBV2	.	CASSVLHRDTEAFF	TGTGCCAGCAGTGTGTTGCACAGGGACACTGAAGCTTTCTTT
TRBJ2-6	.	TRBV7-9	.	CASSLAQANVLTF	TGTGCCAGCAGCTTAGCTCAGGCCAACGTCCTGACTTTC
TRBJ1-2	.	TRBV6-5	TRBD1	CASTRDSSDYGYTF	TGTGCCAGCACGAGGGACAGCTCTGACTATGGCTACACCTTC
TRBJ2-2	few	TRBV5-1	TRBD1	CASRRGQALGTGELFF	TGCGCCAGCAGGCGCGGACAGGCTCTCGGGACCGGGGAGCTGTTTTTT
TRBJ2-5	many	TRBV7-8	.	CASSSRLKETQYF	TGTGCCAGCAGCTCCAGACTGAAAGAGACCCAGTACTTC
TRBJ2-5	many	TRBV29-1	TRBD1	CSVEGQGAQETQYF	TGCAGCGTTGAAGGACAGGGGGCCCAAGAGACCCAGTACTTC
TRBJ2-3	.	TRBV28	.	CASSLGHRTDTQYF	TGTGCCAGCAGTTTAGGACACCGCACAGATACGCAGTATTTT
TRBJ2-3	.	TRBV5-1	.	CASSSSRVSTDTQYF	TGCGCCAGCAGCTCATCAAGGGTTAGCACAGATACGCAGTATTTT
TRBJ2-1	many	TRBV3-1	.	CASSPRTGNEQFF	TGTGCCAGCAGCCCTCGGACGGGCAATGAGCAGTTCTTC
TRBJ2-3	few	TRBV4-2	TRBD2	CASSQASSGPTDTQYF	TGTGCCAGCAGCCAAGCGTCTAGCGGGCCCACAGATACGCAGTATTTT
TRBJ1-1	.	TRBV27	.	CASSLKPGNTEAFF	TGTGCCAGCAGTTTAAAGCCAGGGAACACTGAAGCTTTCTTT
TRBJ2-1	.	TRBV11-2	.	CASCHDERNEQFF	TGTGCCAGCTGCCACGACGAAAGGAATGAGCAGTTCTTC
TRBJ2-7	.	TRBV7-2	.	CASSLFSGGHEQYF	TGTGCCAGCAGCTTATTCTCCGGGGGTCACGAGCAGTACTTC
TRBJ2-7	many	TRBV6-5	TRBD1	CASSYSRGGQGANEQYF	TGTGCCAGCAGTTACTCGAGAGGGGGACAGGGAGCAAACGAGCAGTACTTC
TRBJ2-5	many	TRBV5-1	.	CASSLVGPGETQYF	TGCGCCAGCAGCTTGGTGGGGCCGGGGGAGACCCAGTACTTC
TRBJ2-2	.	TRBV7-3	.	CASSLSGGAAGELFF	TGTGCCAGCAGCTTAAGCGGGGGCGCCGCCGGGGAGCTGTTTTTT
TRBJ1-6	.	TRBV10-3	TRBD1	CAISGRTGGDSPLHF	TGTGCCATCAGCGGCCGGACAGGGGGCGATTCACCCCTCCACTTT
TRBJ1-2	many	TRBV20-1	TRBD1	CSASLLGQGNYGYTF	TGCAGTGCTAGCCTCCTCGGACAGGGGAACTATGGCTACACCTTC
TRBJ2-6	few	TRBV5-1	.	CASSFNSGANVLTF	TGCGCCAGCAGCTTCAACTCTGGGGCCAACGTCCTGACTTTC
TRBJ1-3	few	TRBV2	.	CASSEEGTSGNTIYF	TGTGCCAGCAGTGAAGAGGGGACTTCTGGAAACACCATATATTTT
TRBJ2-1	many	TRBV7-2	TRBD2	CASSAPGLAGGREQFF	TGTGCCAGCAGCGCTCCGGGACTAGCGGGGGGGCGTGAGCAGTTCTTC
TRBJ1-1	.	TRBV14	TRBD1	CASSQLGTGITEAFF	TGTGCCAGCAGCCAACTTGGGACAGGGATTACTGAAGCTTTCTTT
TRBJ2-1	few	TRBV7-3	TRBD2	CASSLRTSGPNEQFF	TGTGCCAGCAGCTTACGGACTAGCGGACCCAATGAGCAGTTCTTC
TRBJ2-5	.	TRBV9	TRBD2	CASSSLGGGQETQYF	TGTGCCAGCAGCTCCCTGGGGGGGGGCCAAGAGACCCAGTACTTC
TRBJ2-2	.	TRBV4-3	.	CASSQWAVITGELFF	TGCGCCAGCAGCCAATGGGCAGTTATAACCGGGGAGCTGTTTTTT
TRBJ2-5	.	TRBV20-1	TRBD2	CSARETGTSGGAYQETQYF	TGCAGTGCTAGGGAAACCGGGACTAGCGGGGGGGCGTACCAAGAGACCCAGTACTTC
TRBJ1-6	few	TRBV12-3/TRBV12-4	.	CASSMGSASYNSPLHF	TGTGCCAGCAGTATGGGATCGGCCTCCTATAATTCACCCCTCCACTTT
TRBJ2-5	.	TRBV20-1	.	CSAIDPTVQETQYF	TGCAGTGCTATCGACCCTACAGTCCAAGAGACCCAGTACTTC
TRBJ1-1	.	TRBV7-8	.	CASSGAAGTTLAFF	TGTGCCAGCAGCGGAGCTGCGGGTACTACGTTGGCTTTCTTT
TRBJ2-1	.	TRBV20-1	TRBD2	CSALTLRGGARNEQFF	TGCAGTGCCCTAACCCTTCGGGGGGGGGCGAGGAATGAGCAGTTCTTC
TRBJ1-5	few	TRBV3-1	.	CASSQDTQPNQPQHF	TGTGCCAGCAGCCAGGACACCCAACCCAATCAGCCCCAGCATTTT
TRBJ1-2	.	TRBV7-2	TRBD1	CASGETWEGAGSYTF	TGTGCCAGCGGGGAGACATGGGAGGGGGCAGGTAGCTACACCTTC
TRBJ2-3	.	TRBV9	.	CASSPSSGVDTQYF	TGTGCCAGCAGTCCTTCTTCGGGCGTTGATACGCAGTATTTT
TRBJ2-1	.	TRBV6-5	.	CASSYGWEGLNEQFF	TGTGCCAGCAGTTACGGGTGGGAAGGGTTGAATGAGCAGTTCTTC
TRBJ2-3	.	TRBV28	.	CASSDQGSSTDTQYF	TGTGCCAGCAGTGATCAGGGTTCTAGCACAGATACGCAGTATTTT
TRBJ2-2	.	TRBV27	.	CASRPGPGELFF	TGTGCCAGCAGACCAGGACCCGGGGAGCTGTTTTTT
TRBJ1-1	few	TRBV5-1	TRBD1	CASSLTQGGNTEAFF	TGCGCCAGCAGCTTGACCCAGGGGGGTAACACTGAAGCTTTCTTT
TRBJ2-1	few	TRBV2	TRBD1	CASSEARTGGDEQFF	TGTGCCAGCAGTGAAGCGAGGACAGGGGGCGATGAGCAGTTCTTC
TRBJ1-3	few	TRBV20-1	.	CSARTGSGNTIYF	TGCAGTGCTAGGACAGGCTCTGGAAACACCATATATTTT
TRBJ2-5	few	TRBV10-3	.	CAITETGEGETQYF	TGTGCCATCACCGAAACAGGGGAGGGCGAGACCCAGTACTTC
TRBJ1-4	.	TRBV2	.	CASTGYEKLFF	TGTGCCAGCACAGGCTATGAAAAACTGTTTTTT
TRBJ2-3	.	TRBV20-1	TRBD1	CSARQGKGSNTQYF	TGCAGTGCCCGACAGGGGAAGGGGAGCAATACGCAGTATTTT
TRBJ1-1	few	TRBV20-1	.	CSARPQANTEAFF	TGCAGTGCTAGGCCACAGGCGAACACTGAAGCTTTCTTT
TRBJ1-1	few	TRBV3-1	.	CASSQTGATEAFF	TGTGCCAGCAGCCAAACGGGGGCCACTGAAGCTTTCTTT
TRBJ1-4	.	TRBV5-1	TRBD1	CASSWGTGATNEKLFF	TGCGCCAGCAGCTGGGGGACAGGGGCAACTAATGAAAAACTGTTTTTT
TRBJ2-3	.	TRBV4-1	.	CASSQYQGFKYF	TGCGCCAGCAGCCAATACCAGGGGTTTAAGTATTTT
TRBJ2-1	few	TRBV5-1	TRBD1	CASSGGTGGYNEQFF	TGCGCCAGCAGCGGGGGGACAGGGGGCTATAATGAGCAGTTCTTC
TRBJ2-3	few	TRBV9	.	CASSVAFGTDTQYF	TGTGCCAGCAGCGTAGCTTTCGGGACAGATACGCAGTATTTT